This T cell receptor beta chain comes out of a study of blood T cell repertoires in COVID-19 (dated by TCRdb to 2020 to 2021). For context, the study as a whole: Collaborator samples came from the United States, Italy and Spain and covered acute and convalescent phases of COVID-19. The prospective study material was composed of cDNA or gDNA derived from T cells, B-cell-depleted T cells, or PBMCs. Subjects who had been exposed to COVID-19, were actively infected with it, or had recovered from it provided the deeply sampled blood TCRbeta repertoires that made up the dataset. A freely available public database, intended as a resource for researchers studying the immune response to SARS-CoV-2, is where the repertoires were released. Samples were obtained from the ongoing ImmuneRACE study (first 160 participants) and from 1,000 to 1,500 subjects provided by 6 global collaborators. Nearly every sample came with metadata listing a de-identified subject ID, COVID-19 status, age in years and sex. HLA class I and class II types, where available, came from metadata supplied by the sample provider rather than from assay-based typing. What the work shows at the level of the full study, not this receptor alone: How much clinical and demographic metadata was included differed by source and by participant, and the metadata was provided uncurated.

In the prospective study, participants were about 18 to 100 years old, resided in about two dozen geographic areas of the United States, and were enrolled through a virtual design. To assign participants to cohorts, the prospective study relied on clinical history that participants themselves reported in a screening survey and a study questionnaire. In the prospective study, mobile phlebotomists collected whole blood, serum and a nasopharyngeal or oropharyngeal swab from each participant. Participants in the prospective study had the option to provide additional blood draws and questionnaires over a 2-month period. Blood samples from the prospective study were shipped frozen or at room temperature prior to DNA extraction. In the case of this clone: Its target antigen remains unknown. Base-call qualities are not available, and no considerably larger clone is one nucleotide away.

The CDR3 holds 16 amino acids from the cysteine to the phenylalanine. Only CDR3 DNA remains: 48 bases, in frame from the first base. V is pruned by 1 base and J by 2 bases, leaving 2 bases of the junction without a gene match. CDR1 and CDR2 were assigned from the germline V gene (reference sequence) as SEHNR and FQNEAQ. TCRbeta CDR3 regions were amplified from genomic DNA by means of the immunoSEQ Assay, a bias-controlled multiplex PCR. Under the source paper's analysis protocol: Nucleated cell counts per sample were estimated from amplification of reference gene primers within the assay. Sequence reads were collapsed and filtered to measure the absolute abundance of every unique TCRbeta CDR3 rearrangement. Productive Simpson clonality was computed per sample as the square root of Simpson's diversity index over productive rearrangements. TCRdb stores this immuneACCESS table with in-frame sequences only. Part of the clones is absent; in the studies checked, under half of the shortfall reflects unresolved V genes, and no reason is known for the rest. The V and J calls and the clone size are those of that table, but D and trimming were determined from the DNA. The sample table shows some 190,000 clones, and about 84% are seen once. About 6% of the sample is in the top ten clones.

The chain joins TRBV7-9 to TRBJ2-1; TRBD2 agrees with 10 junctional bases. Sequencing was carried out using PBMCs or T cells enriched from blood (not recorded which). The receptor comes from a man aged 35 to 55 with acute COVID-19. The encoded CDR3 is CASSLGSGRPYNEQFF. Read as DNA, the sequence is TGTGCCAGCAGCTTAGGTAGCGGGAGGCCCTACAATGAGCAGTTCTTC.